Listed here is a single T cell receptor (beta chain). Generated by immunoSEQ multiplex PCR, the TCRdb table keeps only in-frame clones and is missing some. The profile covers about 47,000 clones, with approximately 80% appearing a single time and around 10% taken by the ten largest. Germline loops: CDR1 MNHEY, CDR2 SVGAGI. V lost 0 bases and J lost 4, with 8 bases in between. The CDR3 totals 14 residues. The entry originates in a study of control samples from healthy donors and cancer patients. The TCR originated in a man aged 70-80 years in good health. The chain couples TRBV6-5 to TRBJ2-3; D gene ambiguous. Sequencing was performed on blood. The CDR3 loop is CASSYSSVSDTQYF. DNA of the CDR3: TGTGCCAGCAGTTACTCTTCAGTCTCAGATACGCAGTATTTT.